This T cell receptor beta chain originates from a study of T cell responses to AZD1222 COVID-19 vaccine. There are a few counts of this clone. Its matching antigen is unknown. The same CDR3 can be traced to other DNA sequences in this sample. Overall study findings and caveats: Spike-specific TCR repertoires showed rising breadth and depth after two AZD1222 doses. Donors were chiefly white British, with a greater number of females, and clonal diversity was perhaps underestimated.

Sequenced by immunoSEQ multiplex PCR; TCRdb stores in-frame clones only, minus some. The sample shows 57,000 or so clones, more than 80% of them seen only once. The sequence came from an adult in good health. The sequenced sample was peripheral blood, obtained on day 0 of MenACWY control vaccination.

CDR3 DNA sequence: TGTGCCAGCAGCCAAGCTACTAGCGGGCAAGAGACCCAGTACTTC. Translated, it gives CASSQATSGQETQYF. The chain joins TRBV4-2 to TRBJ2-5, with 9 bases lining up with TRBD2. Germline assignment: CDR1 LGHNA and CDR2 YNFKEQ. The J segment lost 2 bases and the V segment lost 1 base, leaving 2 bases of the junction unmatched. This CDR3 has 15 amino acids.